Each of the 4 T cell receptor beta chains below was sequenced from the same sample in a study of T cells in Graves' hyperthyroidism and ophthalmopathy. The investigators amplified TCR beta CDR3 regions from RNA transcripts. Carried out on the TCR CDR3, a first-round RT-PCR used the HTBI primer set. TCRdb processed the multiplex PCR reads anew with MiXCR; each CDR3 protein has one entry. The sample consists of about 480,000 distinct CDR3 sequences, around an eighth of them appearing once. Specimen: blood. The receptors were sampled from a woman aged 18-30 years with Graves' hyperthyroidism.

At least ten counts were recorded for this clonotype. V is TRBV12-3 or TRBV12-4 and J is TRBJ2-1; 9 nucleotides align to TRBD2. CDR3 length equals 14 residues. V dropped 3 bases and J dropped 5; count of bases not matched to a gene: 2. CDR3 region: CASSFAGGDNEQFF. CDR3 nucleotides: TGTGCCAGCAGTTTCGCGGGGGGGGACAATGAGCAGTTCTTC.

The chain links TRBV6-1 to TRBJ2-3; 9 bases agree with TRBD2. CDR3 length: 15 amino acids. Germline V gives CDR1 MNHNS, CDR2 SASEGT. The V and J ends lost 6 bases and 0 bases, in that order; junction bases with no gene match: 4. DNA of the CDR3: TGTGCCAGCAGAGAGACTAGCGGAAGCACAGATACGCAGTATTTT. This encodes CASRETSGSTDTQYF.

The V and J genes are TRBV19 and TRBJ2-1, with 10 bases identical to TRBD2. The CDR3 loop spans 16 amino acids. Per the germline V gene, CDR1 is LNHDA and CDR2 is SQIVND (reference sequence). V shed 5 bases and J 2 bases; nucleotides not matched to a gene: 6. The CDR3 here is CASSASGRDPYNEQFF. CDR3 in DNA: TGTGCCAGTAGTGCGAGCGGGAGGGACCCCTACAATGAGCAGTTCTTC.

This chain connects TRBV2 to TRBJ1-2, with D perhaps matching TRBD1 (6 bases). This CDR3 contains 15 residues. Germline V gives CDR1 SNHLY, CDR2 FYNNEI. V was pared by 6 bases and J by 2 bases, with 16 bases between. As DNA, the CDR3 is TGTGCCAGCAGGTCACCCGGGGGCCCAAACTATGGCTACACCTTC. Translated: CASRSPGGPNYGYTF.